The source of this T cell receptor (beta chain) is a study of glioma-infiltrating T cells. Study findings and constraints: Non-neoplastic patients had below-expected tissue-blood divergence, while all gliomas exceeded expectation. Only very few CDR3 sequences appeared in both tissue and blood.

Using RNA template, CDR3s of TCR alpha and beta were amplified with iRepertoire arm-PCR. For one-step reverse transcription and amplification, about 85-400 ng of tissue mRNA or PBMC total RNA was used. TCRdb called the multiplex PCR reads again in MiXCR, with one record for every CDR3 protein. Of around 90,000 distinct CDR3 sequences listed, roughly 39% are singletons. In its sample, this clonotype was seen many times. As yet, its antigen is unknown. This TCR came from a human donor with low-grade glioma or glioblastoma, undergoing nonglioma brain surgery, or in good health (not recorded which). The sample taken for sequencing was glioma tissue, nonneoplastic brain tissue, or PBMCs (not recorded which).

CDR3 in amino acids: CASSPRGLAGNNEQFF. The CDR3 region has the DNA TGTGCCAGCAGTCCCAGAGGGCTAGCGGGCAACAATGAGCAGTTCTTC. The chain joins TRBV27 to TRBJ2-1, with 8 positions matching TRBD2. This CDR3 is built from 16 residues. The V segment lost 5 bases and the J segment 5 bases; nucleotides outside the gene matches: 11. Looked up from germline, CDR1 is MNHEY and CDR2 is SMNVEV (reference sequence).